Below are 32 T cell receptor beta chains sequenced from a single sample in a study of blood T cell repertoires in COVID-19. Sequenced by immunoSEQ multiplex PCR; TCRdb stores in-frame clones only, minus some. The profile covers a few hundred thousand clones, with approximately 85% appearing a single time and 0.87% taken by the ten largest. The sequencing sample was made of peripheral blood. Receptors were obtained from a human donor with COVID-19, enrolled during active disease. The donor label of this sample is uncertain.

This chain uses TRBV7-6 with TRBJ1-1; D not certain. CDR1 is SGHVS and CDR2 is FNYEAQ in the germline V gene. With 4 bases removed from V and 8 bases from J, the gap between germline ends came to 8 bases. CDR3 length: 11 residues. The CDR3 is CASSSLIEAFF. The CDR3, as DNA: TGTGCCAGCAGCTCCCTTATAGAAGCTTTCTTT.

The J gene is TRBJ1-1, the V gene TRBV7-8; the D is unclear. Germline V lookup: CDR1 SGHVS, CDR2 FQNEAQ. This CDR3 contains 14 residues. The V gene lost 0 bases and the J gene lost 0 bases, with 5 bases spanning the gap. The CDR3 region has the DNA TGTGCCAGCAGCTTAGCCTCAGTGAACACTGAAGCTTTCTTT. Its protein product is CASSLASVNTEAFF.

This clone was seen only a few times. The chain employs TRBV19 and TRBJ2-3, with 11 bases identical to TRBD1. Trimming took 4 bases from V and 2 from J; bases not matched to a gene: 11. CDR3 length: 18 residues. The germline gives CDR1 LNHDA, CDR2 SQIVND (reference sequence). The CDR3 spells CASSTRTGGQGFTDTQYF. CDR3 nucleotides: TGTGCCAGTAGTACGAGGACAGGGGGCCAGGGCTTCACAGATACGCAGTATTTT.

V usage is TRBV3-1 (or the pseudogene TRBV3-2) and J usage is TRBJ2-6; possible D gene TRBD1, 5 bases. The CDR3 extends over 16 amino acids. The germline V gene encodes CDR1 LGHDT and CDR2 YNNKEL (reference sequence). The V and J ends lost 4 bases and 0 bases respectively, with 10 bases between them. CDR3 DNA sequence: TGTGCCAGCAGCCGATCGACAGTCTCTGGGGCCAACGTCCTGACTTTC. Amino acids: CASSRSTVSGANVLTF.

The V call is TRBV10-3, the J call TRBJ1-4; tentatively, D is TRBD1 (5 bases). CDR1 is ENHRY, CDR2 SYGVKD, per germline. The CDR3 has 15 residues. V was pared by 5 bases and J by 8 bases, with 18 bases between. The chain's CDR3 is CAISSSGTAGEKLFF. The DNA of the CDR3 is TGTGCCATCAGTAGCTCCGGGACGGCGGGGGAAAAACTGTTTTTT.

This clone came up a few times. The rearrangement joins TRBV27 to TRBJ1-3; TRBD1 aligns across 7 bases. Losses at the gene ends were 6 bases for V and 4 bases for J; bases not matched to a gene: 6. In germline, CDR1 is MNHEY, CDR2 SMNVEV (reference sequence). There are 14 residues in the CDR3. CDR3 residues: CASRKDRRGNTIYF. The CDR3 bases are TGTGCCAGCAGAAAGGACAGGAGGGGAAACACCATATATTTT.

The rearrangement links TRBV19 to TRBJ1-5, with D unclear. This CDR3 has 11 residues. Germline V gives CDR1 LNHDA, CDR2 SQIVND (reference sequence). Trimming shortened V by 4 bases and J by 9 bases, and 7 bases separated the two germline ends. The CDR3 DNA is TGTGCCAGTAGTACGGGAGGGCCCCAGCATTTT. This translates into CASSTGGPQHF.

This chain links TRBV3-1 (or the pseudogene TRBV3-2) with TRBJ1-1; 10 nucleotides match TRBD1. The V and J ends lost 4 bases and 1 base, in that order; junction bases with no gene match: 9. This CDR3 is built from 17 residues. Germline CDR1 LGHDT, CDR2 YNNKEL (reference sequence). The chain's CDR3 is CASSLVPGQGPNTEAFF. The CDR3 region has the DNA TGTGCCAGCAGCCTTGTCCCGGGACAGGGGCCGAACACTGAAGCTTTCTTT.

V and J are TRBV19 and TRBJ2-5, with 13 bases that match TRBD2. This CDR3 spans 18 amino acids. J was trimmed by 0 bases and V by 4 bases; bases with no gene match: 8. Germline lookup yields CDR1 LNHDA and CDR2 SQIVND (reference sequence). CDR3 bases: TGTGCCAGTAGTACTAAATTGGGACTAGCGGGGAACCAAGAGACCCAGTACTTC. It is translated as CASSTKLGLAGNQETQYF.

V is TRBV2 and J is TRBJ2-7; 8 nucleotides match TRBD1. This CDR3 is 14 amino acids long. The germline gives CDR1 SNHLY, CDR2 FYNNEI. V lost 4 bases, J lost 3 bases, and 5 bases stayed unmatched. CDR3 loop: CASSALTGDYEQYF. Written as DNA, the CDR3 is TGTGCCAGCAGTGCCTTGACAGGGGACTACGAGCAGTACTTC.

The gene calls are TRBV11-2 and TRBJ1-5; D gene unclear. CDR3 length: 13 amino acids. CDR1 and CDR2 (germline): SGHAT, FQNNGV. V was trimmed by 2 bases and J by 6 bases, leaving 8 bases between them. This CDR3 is CASSLSDGQPQHF. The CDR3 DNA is TGTGCCAGCAGCTTAAGCGACGGTCAGCCCCAGCATTTT.

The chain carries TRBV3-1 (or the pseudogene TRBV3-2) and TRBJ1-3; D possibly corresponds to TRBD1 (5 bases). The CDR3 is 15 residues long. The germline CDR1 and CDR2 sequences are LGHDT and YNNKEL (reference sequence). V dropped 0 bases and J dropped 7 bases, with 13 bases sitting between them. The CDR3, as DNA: TGTGCCAGCAGCCAAGATACAGGCTTTTGGAACACCATATATTTT. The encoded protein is CASSQDTGFWNTIYF.

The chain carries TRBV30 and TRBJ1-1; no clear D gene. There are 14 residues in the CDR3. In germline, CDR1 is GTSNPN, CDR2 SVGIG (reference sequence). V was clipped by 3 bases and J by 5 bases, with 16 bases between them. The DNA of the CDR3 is TGTGCCTGGAGGGGCCGGGGAGGGAGGACTGAAGCTTTCTTT. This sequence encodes CAWRGRGGRTEAFF.

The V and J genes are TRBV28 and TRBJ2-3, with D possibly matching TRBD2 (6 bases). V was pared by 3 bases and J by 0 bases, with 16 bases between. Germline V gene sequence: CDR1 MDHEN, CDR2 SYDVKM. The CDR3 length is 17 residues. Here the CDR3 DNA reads TGTGCCAGCAGTTTTACCTTCCGTGGGACTAGCACAGATACGCAGTATTTT. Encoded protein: CASSFTFRGTSTDTQYF.

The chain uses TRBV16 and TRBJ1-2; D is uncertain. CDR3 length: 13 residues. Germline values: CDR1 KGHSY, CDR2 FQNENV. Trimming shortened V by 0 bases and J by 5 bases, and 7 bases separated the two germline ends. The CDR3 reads CASSQSGAYGYTF. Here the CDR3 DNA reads TGTGCCAGCAGCCAATCCGGTGCGTATGGCTACACCTTC. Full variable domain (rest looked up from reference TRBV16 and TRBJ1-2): GEEVAQTPKHLVRGEGQKAKLYCAPIKGHSYVFWYQQVLKNEFKFLISFQNENVFDETGMPKERFSAKCLPNSPCSLEIQATKLEDSAVYFCASSQSGAYGYTFGSGTRLTVV.

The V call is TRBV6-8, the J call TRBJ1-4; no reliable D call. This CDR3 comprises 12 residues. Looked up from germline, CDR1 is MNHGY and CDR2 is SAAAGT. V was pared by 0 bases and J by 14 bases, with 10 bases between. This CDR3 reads CASSYSGRCLFF. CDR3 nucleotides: TGTGCCAGCAGTTACTCAGGGAGATGTCTGTTTTTT.

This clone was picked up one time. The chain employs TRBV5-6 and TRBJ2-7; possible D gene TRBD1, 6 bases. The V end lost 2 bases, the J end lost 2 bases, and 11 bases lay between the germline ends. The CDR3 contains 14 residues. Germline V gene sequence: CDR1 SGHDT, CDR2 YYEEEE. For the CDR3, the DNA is TGTGCCAGCAGCTTCGATGGACAGACCTACGAGCAGTACTTC. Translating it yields CASSFDGQTYEQYF. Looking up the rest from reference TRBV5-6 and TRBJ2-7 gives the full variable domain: DAGVTQSPTHLIKTRGQQVTLRCSPKSGHDTVSWYQQALGQGPQFIFQYYEEEERQRGNFPDRFSGHQFPNYSSELNVNALLLGDSALYLCASSFDGQTYEQYFGPGTRLTVT.

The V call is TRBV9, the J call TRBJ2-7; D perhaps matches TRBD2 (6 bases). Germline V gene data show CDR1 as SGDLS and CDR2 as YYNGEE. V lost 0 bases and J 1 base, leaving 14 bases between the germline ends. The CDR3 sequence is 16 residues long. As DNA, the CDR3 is TGTGCCAGCAGCGTAGACGCGGGACGTCGATCCTACGAGCAGTACTTC. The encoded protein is CASSVDAGRRSYEQYF.

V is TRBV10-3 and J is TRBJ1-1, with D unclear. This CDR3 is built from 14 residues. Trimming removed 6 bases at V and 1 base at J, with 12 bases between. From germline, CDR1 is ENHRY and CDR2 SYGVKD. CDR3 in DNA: TGTGCCATCAGCCCCATACACCAGAACACTGAAGCTTTCTTT. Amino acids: CAISPIHQNTEAFF.

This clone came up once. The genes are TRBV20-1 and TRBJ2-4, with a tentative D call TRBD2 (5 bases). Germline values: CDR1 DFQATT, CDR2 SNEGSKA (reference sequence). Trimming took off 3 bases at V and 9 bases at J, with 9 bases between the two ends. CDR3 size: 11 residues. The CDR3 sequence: CSARAGGIQYF. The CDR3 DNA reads TGCAGTGCTAGGGCCGGAGGCATTCAGTACTTC.

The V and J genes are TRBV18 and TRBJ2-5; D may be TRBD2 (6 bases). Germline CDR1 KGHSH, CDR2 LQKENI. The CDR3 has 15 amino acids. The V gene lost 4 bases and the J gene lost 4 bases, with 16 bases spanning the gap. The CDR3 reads CASSRVAEGRETQYF. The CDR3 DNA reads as TGTGCCAGCTCACGAGTAGCGGAGGGCAGAGAGACCCAGTACTTC. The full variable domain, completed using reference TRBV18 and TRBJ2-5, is NAGVMQNPRHLVRRRGQEARLRCSPMKGHSHVYWYRQLPEEGLKFMVYLQKENIIDESGMPKERFSAEFPKEGPSILRIQQVVRGDSAAYFCASSRVAEGRETQYFGPGTRLLVL.

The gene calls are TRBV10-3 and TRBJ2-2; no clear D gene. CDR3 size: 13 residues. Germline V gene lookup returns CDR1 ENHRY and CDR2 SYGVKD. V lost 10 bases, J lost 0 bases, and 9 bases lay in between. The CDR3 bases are TGTGCCACCCAAAACTCGAACACCGGGGAGCTGTTTTTT. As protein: CATQNSNTGELFF.

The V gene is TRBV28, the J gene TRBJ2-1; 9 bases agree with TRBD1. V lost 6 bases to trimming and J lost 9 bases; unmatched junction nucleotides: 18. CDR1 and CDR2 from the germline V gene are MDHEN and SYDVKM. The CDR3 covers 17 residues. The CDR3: CASSEQGAGTPEVEQFF. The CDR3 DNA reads TGTGCCAGCAGCGAACAGGGGGCCGGGACCCCTGAAGTTGAGCAGTTCTTC.

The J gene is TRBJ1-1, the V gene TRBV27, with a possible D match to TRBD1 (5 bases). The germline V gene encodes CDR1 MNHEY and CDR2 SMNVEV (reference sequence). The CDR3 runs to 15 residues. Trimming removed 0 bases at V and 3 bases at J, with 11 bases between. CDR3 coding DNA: TGTGCCAGCAGTTTATCAGTCAGGGCTGACACTGAAGCTTTCTTT. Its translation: CASSLSVRADTEAFF.

The chain's CDR3 is CASSDHYLQDTQYF. CDR3 nucleotide sequence: TGTGCCAGCAGTGATCACTATCTCCAAGATACGCAGTATTTT. The chain joins TRBV6-4 to TRBJ2-3; D unresolved. V dropped 3 bases and J dropped 5 bases, with 12 bases sitting between them. This CDR3 has 14 residues. CDR1 and CDR2 (germline): MRHNA, SNTAGT.

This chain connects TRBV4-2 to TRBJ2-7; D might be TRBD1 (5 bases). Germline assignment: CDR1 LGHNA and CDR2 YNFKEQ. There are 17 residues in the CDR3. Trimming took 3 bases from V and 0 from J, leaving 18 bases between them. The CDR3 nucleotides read TGTGCCAGCAGCCAGTACCCGCAGCAGGGCCGCTCCTACGAGCAGTACTTC. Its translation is CASSQYPQQGRSYEQYF.

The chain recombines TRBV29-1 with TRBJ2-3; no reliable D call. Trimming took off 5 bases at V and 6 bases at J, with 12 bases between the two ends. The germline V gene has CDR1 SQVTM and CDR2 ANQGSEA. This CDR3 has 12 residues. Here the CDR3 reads CSVIFVSDTQYF. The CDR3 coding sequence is TGCAGCGTTATTTTTGTGTCGGATACGCAGTATTTT.

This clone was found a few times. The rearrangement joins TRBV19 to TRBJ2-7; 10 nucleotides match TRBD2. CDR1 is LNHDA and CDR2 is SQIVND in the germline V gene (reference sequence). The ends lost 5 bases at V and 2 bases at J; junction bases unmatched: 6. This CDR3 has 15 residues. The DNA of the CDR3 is TGTGCCAGTAGTCCATACGGGACTAGCGCCTACGAGCAGTACTTC. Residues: CASSPYGTSAYEQYF.

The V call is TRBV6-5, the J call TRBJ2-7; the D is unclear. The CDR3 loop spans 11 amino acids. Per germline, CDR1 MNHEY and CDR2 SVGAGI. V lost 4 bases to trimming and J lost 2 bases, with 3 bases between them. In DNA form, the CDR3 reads TGTGCCAGCAGTTCCGCCTACGAGCAGTACTTC. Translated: CASSSAYEQYF.

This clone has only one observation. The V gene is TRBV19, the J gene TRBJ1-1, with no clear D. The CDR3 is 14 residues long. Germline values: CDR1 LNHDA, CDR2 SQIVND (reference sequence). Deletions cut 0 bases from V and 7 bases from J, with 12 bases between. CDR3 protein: CASSIDSGQSEAFF. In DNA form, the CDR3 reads TGTGCCAGTAGTATAGATAGCGGGCAGAGTGAAGCTTTCTTT.

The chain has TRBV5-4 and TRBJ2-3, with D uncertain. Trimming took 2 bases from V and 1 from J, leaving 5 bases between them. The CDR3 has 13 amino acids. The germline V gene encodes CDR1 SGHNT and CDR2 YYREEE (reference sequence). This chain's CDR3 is CASSFGRTDTQYF. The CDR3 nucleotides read TGTGCCAGCAGCTTTGGCCGCACAGATACGCAGTATTTT.

CDR3 loop: CASSLASSYEQYF. The CDR3 DNA reads TGTGCCAGCAGCTTGGCCAGCTCCTACGAGCAGTACTTC. The chain carries TRBV7-2 and TRBJ2-7; the D is unclear. Germline CDR1 and CDR2: SGHTA and FQGNSA. The V gene lost 3 bases and the J gene lost 0 bases, with 6 bases spanning the gap. The CDR3 contains 13 residues.